This T cell receptor (beta chain) was profiled in a study of T cells expressing NK-cell markers. This CDR3 has 15 amino acids. Following a re-call of the 5' RACE reads, TCRdb has one entry per CDR3 protein and lacks DNA. Its clone listing holds 200,000 to 300,000 distinct CDR3 sequences. The V and J genes are TRBV21-1 and TRBJ2-5; no DNA is available, so the TRBD2 call from TCRdb remains unchecked. TRBV21-1 is termed a pseudogene. The receptor's source is a woman between 18 and 69 years old in good health. Sequences were obtained from blood T cells: a sorted CD56 or NKG2C T cell subset, CD4+ or CD8+ T cells, or bulk PBMC T cells (not recorded which). CDR3 residues: CASSNPAGGLETQYF.